This T cell receptor (beta chain) was recovered during a study of T cell repertoires in cytomegalovirus infection. Across the study: CMV epitopes used comprised recently identified HLA-C-restricted ones and well-studied HLA-B-restricted ones. Indications came from public TCR beta signatures; they pointed to CMV infection and to a matching HLA type. Study results and limitations: Clonotype analysis showed dominance of the ex vivo response by HLA-C-restricted CMV-specific TCR beta clonotypes. Cumulative frequency (of public TCR beta family members) identified carriers of CMV plus the relevant HLA.

V was clipped by 5 bases and J by 0 bases; unmatched bases: 8. Germline V CDR1 and CDR2: MDHEN, SYDVKM. CDR3 length: 16 residues. TCRdb redid the calling of the reads with MiXCR, one entry per CDR3 protein. Counted here are around 100,000 distinct CDR3 sequences, roughly 40% occurring once; the ten biggest clones make up just under 75%. Points on this clonotype: What it recognizes is unknown.

V usage is TRBV28 and J usage is TRBJ2-3, with TRBD1 matching over 7 bases. Sample: CD8+ T cells from cultured PBMCs, taken from culture after CMV antigen stimulation. The sequence was collected from a human donor in good health (CMV status not recorded). Some clones in this sample may be carry-over from other donors' samples. The CDR3 DNA is TGTGCCAGCAGTGCCTACCGGGACAGCAGCACAGATACGCAGTATTTT. It is translated as CASSAYRDSSTDTQYF.